Detailed here is one TCR beta chain. TCR sequencing used cDNA made by reverse transcription of extracted RNA. Produced via immunoSEQ multiplex PCR; TCRdb's table is partial and in-frame only. The sample has 150,000 or so clones; around 47% are singletons. These data originate in a study of CD8+ T cells in alopecia areata. The CDR3 loop spans 11 amino acids. CDR1 and CDR2 (germline): DFQATT, SNEGSKA (reference sequence). With 3 bases removed from V and 3 bases from J, the gap between germline ends came to 6 bases. J is TRBJ2-7 and V is TRBV20-1, with unresolved D. This TCR was sampled from a human donor with alopecia areata. The sample consisted of CD4+ T cells sorted from blood. The CDR3 spells CSASLGYEQYF. CDR3 DNA: TGCAGTGCTAGTCTGGGCTACGAGCAGTACTTC.